The 22 T cell receptor beta chains presented below share a single source sample, sequenced in a study of cytomegalovirus exposure and HLA in healthy donors. In the PCR, 60 Vbeta and 13 Jbeta primers were used. Assay: immunoSEQ multiplex PCR; the TCRdb copy retains only in-frame clones and omits some. The data contain approximately 110,000 clones, roughly 66% of them singletons. Sample: PBMCs. These receptors were taken from a man aged 60 to 75 in good health and CMV-seropositive.

The chain couples TRBV6-1 to TRBJ1-6, with TRBD1 as a possible D gene (5 bases). The ends were cut back, 2 bases at V and 9 bases at J, with 14 bases in the middle. CDR3 length equals 15 residues. Germline assignment: CDR1 MNHNS and CDR2 SASEGT. Here the CDR3 reads CASSERGLGFSPLHF. The CDR3 DNA reads TGTGCCAGCAGTGAAAGGGGTCTAGGTTTTTCACCCCTCCACTTT.

This chain links TRBV2 with TRBJ2-2; 11 bases are a match to TRBD1. Germline values: CDR1 SNHLY, CDR2 FYNNEI. V was pared by 5 bases and J by 7 bases, with 6 bases of the junction left unmatched. The CDR3 covers 15 residues. CDR3 sequence: CASSMGTGGIGELFF. The CDR3 nucleotides read TGTGCCAGCAGTATGGGGACAGGGGGAATCGGGGAGCTGTTTTTT.

This clone has just a few counts. The V gene is TRBV19, the J gene TRBJ1-5; TRBD1 is a possible D gene (5 bases). The V gene's germline CDR1 is LNHDA and CDR2 SQIVND (reference sequence). The length of the CDR3 is 15 residues. V gave up 6 bases and J gave up 0 bases, with 12 bases separating them. This chain's CDR3 is CASSPQVFSNQPQHF. The CDR3 DNA reads as TGTGCCAGTAGCCCACAGGTATTTAGCAATCAGCCCCAGCATTTT.

This clone was detected once. The chain has TRBV2 and TRBJ2-7, with a possible D match to TRBD2 (5 bases). In germline, CDR1 is SNHLY, CDR2 FYNNEI. This CDR3 is 13 amino acids long. V lost 8 bases, J lost 0 bases, and 11 bases lay in between. CDR3 in amino acids: CASCLTSSYEQYF. CDR3 in DNA: TGTGCCAGCTGCCTTACTAGCTCCTACGAGCAGTACTTC.

The chain carries TRBV9 and TRBJ2-3; 10 nucleotides match TRBD2. This CDR3 has 17 amino acids. Germline lookup yields CDR1 SGDLS and CDR2 YYNGEE. Unmatched junction bases numbered 12, after V lost 4 bases and J lost 4 bases. The CDR3 bases are TGTGCCAGCAGCCCCGTGAGCGGGGGGGCTCTTTCAGATACGCAGTATTTT. Translating gives CASSPVSGGALSDTQYF.

This clone was found once. The chain couples TRBV5-4 to TRBJ2-3; 8 bases align to TRBD2. The V and J ends lost 6 bases and 6 bases, in that order; junction bases with no gene match: 9. Germline CDR1 SGHNT, CDR2 YYREEE (reference sequence). The CDR3 is 14 residues long. CDR3 nucleotides: TGTGCCAGCACCAGTGCGGGGGGATCGGATACGCAGTATTTT. Amino acids: CASTSAGGSDTQYF.

V and J are TRBV18 and TRBJ1-2; 11 positions match TRBD1. This CDR3 comprises 14 residues. Germline lookup yields CDR1 KGHSH and CDR2 LQKENI. V shed 6 bases, J shed 8 bases, and the junction held 8 bases outside the gene matches. The CDR3 DNA is TGTGCCAGCTCTCGGGACAGGGGGATGGAAGGCTACACCTTC. It codes for CASSRDRGMEGYTF.

V is TRBV4-1 and J is TRBJ1-4; D not resolved. The CDR3 is made up of 15 amino acids. CDR1 is MGHRA and CDR2 is YSYEKL in the germline V gene. V gave up 5 bases and J gave up 3 bases, with 13 bases separating them. The CDR3 DNA is TGCGCCAGCAGCTTCATGACAAGATCTAATGAAAAACTGTTTTTT. Its protein is CASSFMTRSNEKLFF.

There are a few counts of this clone. V gene TRBV11-3 combines with J gene TRBJ1-3, with a possible D match to TRBD1 (6 bases). The CDR3 totals 18 residues. Trimming left V 2 bases short and J 0 bases short, with 17 bases between. Per the germline V gene, CDR1 is SGHNT and CDR2 is YENEEA. The CDR3 DNA follows: TGTGCCAGCAGCTTAACCTGGACAGACTCTAGCTCTGGAAACACCATATATTTT. Translating gives CASSLTWTDSSSGNTIYF.

The V and J genes are TRBV5-4 and TRBJ2-3; 8 bases match TRBD2. V shed 0 bases, J shed 6 bases, and the junction held 9 bases outside the gene matches. CDR1 and CDR2 from the germline V gene are SGHNT and YYREEE (reference sequence). The CDR3 runs 16 residues. The CDR3 region has the DNA TGTGCCAGCAGCTTGGCCTTCGGGGGGGGGCAGGATACGCAGTATTTT. This gives the protein CASSLAFGGGQDTQYF.

The chain recombines TRBV7-2 with TRBJ2-5, with 9 bases fitting TRBD1. The CDR3 has 16 residues. Trimming removed 0 bases from V and 2 bases from J; junction bases left unmatched: 4. Germline V gene data show CDR1 as SGHTA and CDR2 as FQGNSA. The CDR3 region has the DNA TGTGCCAGCAGCTTAGCGATCGGACAGGGGCAAGAGACCCAGTACTTC. Its translation is CASSLAIGQGQETQYF.

This clone was counted a single time. V is TRBV15 and J is TRBJ2-7, with a weak D call TRBD1 (5 bases). The CDR3 is made up of 14 amino acids. Germline-derived CDR1 and CDR2 are LNHNV and YYDKDF (reference sequence). V was clipped by 1 base and J by 1 base, with 8 bases between them. The CDR3 spells CATSRGGDSYEQYF. The CDR3 DNA sequence: TGTGCCACCAGCAGAGGGGGCGATTCCTACGAGCAGTACTTC.

This clone was observed a handful of times. The chain carries TRBV6-1 and TRBJ1-5; tentative D call: TRBD1 (5 bases). Trimming cost V 2 bases and J 5 bases, with 13 bases left between them. The CDR3 contains 15 residues. The germline CDR1 and CDR2 sequences are MNHNS and SASEGT. Here the CDR3 DNA reads TGTGCCAGCAGTGAAAGTCTCGGGGGATATCAGCCCCAGCATTTT. Protein product: CASSESLGGYQPQHF.

The genes are TRBV5-4 and TRBJ1-1; 8 positions match TRBD1. The CDR3 extends over 15 amino acids. The germline V gene encodes CDR1 SGHNT and CDR2 YYREEE (reference sequence). The V and J ends lost 4 bases and 3 bases, in that order; junction bases with no gene match: 8. CDR3: CASSGDRGGDTEAFF. CDR3 sequence (DNA): TGTGCCAGCAGCGGAGACAGGGGAGGCGACACTGAAGCTTTCTTT.

The chain carries TRBV6-1 and TRBJ2-7, with 7 bases identical to TRBD1. The CDR3 is made up of 12 amino acids. The V gene's germline CDR1 is MNHNS and CDR2 SASEGT. This chain's CDR3 is CLIQGLNYEQYF. The CDR3 DNA is TGTCTAATACAGGGGCTAAATTACGAGCAGTACTTC.

In this sample, this clone turned up a few times. V and J are TRBV6-1 and TRBJ2-7; 8 positions agree with TRBD1. Germline values: CDR1 MNHNS, CDR2 SASEGT. The CDR3 covers 12 residues. J lost 5 bases, V lost 6 bases, and 3 bases had no gene match. DNA for the CDR3: TGTGCCAGCAGGACAGGGGACCACGAGCAGTACTTC. The encoded protein is CASRTGDHEQYF.

The genes are TRBV5-4 and TRBJ2-5; 9 nucleotides agree with TRBD2. J lost 5 bases, V lost 1 base, and 6 bases had no gene match. CDR1 is SGHNT, CDR2 YYREEE, per germline (reference sequence). This CDR3 comprises 15 residues. CDR3 bases: TGTGCCAGCAGCTTGCGGCGGGGGGGAGGGGAGACCCAGTACTTC. Translating gives CASSLRRGGGETQYF.

This rearrangement joins TRBV5-4 to TRBJ2-3, with D possibly matching TRBD2 (6 bases). CDR1 SGHNT and CDR2 YYREEE come from the germline V gene (reference sequence). CDR3 length equals 16 residues. V was cut by 0 bases and J by 3 bases, with 14 bases left in between. CDR3 sequence (DNA): TGTGCCAGCAGCTTGGGCAAATTTCGGGAGACAGATACGCAGTATTTT. Translated, it gives CASSLGKFRETDTQYF.

V gene TRBV28 combines with J gene TRBJ1-1; D is perhaps TRBD1 (5 bases). Germline V lookup: CDR1 MDHEN, CDR2 SYDVKM. The CDR3 runs 18 residues. Between the trimmed V and J ends, which lost 6 bases and 2 bases, there was a span of 25 bases. DNA of the CDR3: TGTGCCAGCAGCCCCTGGGCCCTCTTGGACACAACTAACACTGAAGCTTTCTTT. Its protein is CASSPWALLDTTNTEAFF.

The V gene is TRBV5-8, the J gene TRBJ1-1; 9 positions match TRBD1. The germline gives CDR1 SGHTS, CDR2 YDEGEE. Trimming took 4 bases from V and 13 from J; bases not matched to a gene: 14. The CDR3 runs to 14 residues. Here the CDR3 reads CASSTRTGANIRFF. The CDR3 DNA reads as TGTGCCAGCAGCACGAGGACAGGGGCTAACATACGTTTCTTT.

The chain is built from TRBV29-1 and TRBJ1-4; 11 bases line up with TRBD1. CDR1 and CDR2 from the germline V gene are SQVTM and ANQGSEA. The trim removed 6 bases at V and 8 bases at J, leaving 8 bases unmatched. The CDR3 loop spans 14 amino acids. For the CDR3, the DNA is TGCAGCGTCCGGACAGGGGGCGGTTGGGAAAAACTGTTTTTT. Translation: CSVRTGGGWEKLFF.

This chain links TRBV11-2 with TRBJ2-7; D perhaps matches TRBD1 (6 bases). The ends were cut back, 0 bases at V and 5 bases at J, with 14 bases in the middle. The germline V gene encodes CDR1 SGHAT and CDR2 FQNNGV. This CDR3 is built from 15 residues. The DNA for the CDR3 is TGTGCCAGCAGCTTAGACAGGGGTGAGATCCACGAGCAGTACTTC. This sequence encodes CASSLDRGEIHEQYF.